This TCR beta chain was sequenced for a study of CD8 T cells in ankylosing spondylitis. Comments on this clonotype: Its antigen is as yet unknown.

Broader study findings: Reports say disease-linked clones showed up significantly more in matched ankylosing spondylitis synovial fluid. Earlier reports found some motif variants in synovial fluid and blood in reactive arthritis.

Each TCR beta library was made by quantitative 5'-RACE that incorporated molecular barcodes. TCRdb independently ran MiXCR on the 5' RACE reads; one entry per CDR3 protein. The repertoire holds over 110,000 distinct CDR3 sequences, with approximately 8.4% as singletons. Sequenced: synovial fluid, either unsorted or a sorted T cell fraction (not recorded which). The origin of this receptor is a male donor with ankylosing spondylitis.

In nucleotides, the CDR3 is TGCAGTGCCCCAACTACCCGGACTAGCGGGGGGTACAATGAGCAGTTCTTC. Amino acid sequence: CSAPTTRTSGGYNEQFF. This chain uses TRBV20-1 with TRBJ2-1; 14 nucleotides agree with TRBD2. The V segment lost 6 bases and the J segment 4 bases; nucleotides outside the gene matches: 11. The CDR3 is 17 residues long. Germline V gives CDR1 DFQATT, CDR2 SNEGSKA (reference sequence).